This T cell receptor beta chain emerged from a study of T cell responses to AZD1222 COVID-19 vaccine. The study, taken as a whole, reports: Every sample of the repertoires postdated the peak T cell response. Only five or six AZD1222 recipients were seropositive at baseline.

Here immunoSEQ multiplex PCR was the method, and the copy in TCRdb shows in-frame clones only, minus some. This table has some 170,000 clones, approximately 87% appearing once. Trimming at V came to 2 bases and at J to 1 base, leaving 5 bases not matched to a gene. The CDR3 sequence is 16 residues long. CDR1 MNHEY and CDR2 SVGAGI come from the germline V gene. This clone was picked up one time. Antigen unknown. Source: peripheral blood, taken 28 days after the second AZD1222 dose. This TCR derives from an adult who received the AZD1222 COVID-19 vaccine. V and J are TRBV6-5 and TRBJ2-5; 9 positions match TRBD1. In DNA form, the CDR3 reads TGTGCCAGCAGTTACCAAGGACAGGGGAGCCAAGAGACCCAGTACTTC. Translation gives CASSYQGQGSQETQYF.